This entry lists 25 T cell receptor beta chains sequenced from one sample in a study of T cells in Graves' hyperthyroidism and ophthalmopathy. Authors of the study amplified TCR beta CDR3 regions from RNA transcripts. The study used the HTBI primer set for a first-round RT-PCR of the TCR CDR3. TCRdb re-called the multiplex PCR reads with MiXCR, one entry per CDR3 protein. The sample holds more than 650,000 distinct CDR3 sequences; 11% to 15% are singletons and the top ten take more than 8.5%. Sequencing was done on a sample of blood. These receptors were collected from a woman aged 18-29 years with Graves' hyperthyroidism.

This clonotype was seen at least ten times. The chain employs TRBV5-8 and TRBJ2-5, with D perhaps TRBD1 (5 bases). The CDR3 consists of 14 residues. The V gene lost 2 bases and the J gene lost 4 bases, with 12 bases spanning the gap. Germline CDR1 is SGHTS and CDR2 is YDEGEE. The DNA of the CDR3 is TGTGCCAGCAGCTTTGCAGGGTTTCCAGAGACCCAGTACTTC. It translates to CASSFAGFPETQYF. The entire variable domain, with the rest obtained from reference TRBV5-8 and TRBJ2-5, is as follows: EAGVTQSPTHLIKTRGQQATLRCSPISGHTSVYWYQQALGLGLQFLLWYDEGEERNRGNFPPRFSGRQFPNYSSELNVNALELEDSALYLCASSFAGFPETQYFGPGTRLLVL.

The chain carries TRBV5-6 and TRBJ2-7; D remains ambiguous. Between the trimmed V and J ends, which lost 4 bases and 6 bases, there was a span of 11 bases. Germline CDR1 SGHDT, CDR2 YYEEEE. The CDR3 extends over 12 amino acids. The CDR3 DNA follows: TGTGCCAGCAGCACTGGACGCCGCGAGCAGTACTTC. Protein: CASSTGRREQYF.

This clonotype has only a few counts. The V gene is TRBV11-2, the J gene TRBJ2-3; no clear D. V was trimmed by 5 bases and J by 1 base, leaving 22 bases between them. Germline CDR1 SGHAT, CDR2 FQNNGV. The CDR3 runs to 18 residues. CDR3 protein: CASSLDLFARWGTDTQYF. The CDR3 DNA is TGTGCCAGCAGCCTCGACCTTTTTGCGCGGTGGGGCACAGATACGCAGTATTTT.

This clonotype was detected ten times or more. The chain couples TRBV6-2 or TRBV6-3 to TRBJ1-5; 7 bases are shared with TRBD1. V shed 6 bases, J shed 2 bases, and the junction held 7 bases outside the gene matches. CDR1 and CDR2 (germline): MNHEY, SVGEGT. The CDR3 consists of 15 residues. The CDR3 DNA is TGTGCCAGCAGCCGGGACAGTCGGGGCAATCAGCCCCAGCATTTT. Amino acid sequence: CASSRDSRGNQPQHF.

Of note for this clonotype: A clone one base away is much larger, so this may be a read error. This chain connects TRBV20-1 to TRBJ1-6, with a tentative D call TRBD1 (5 bases). Germline V CDR1 and CDR2: DFQATT, SNEGSKA (reference sequence). This CDR3 contains 15 residues. CDR3 coding DNA: TGCAGTGCTAGAGATAAGGCAGGGTTTAATCCACCCCTCCACTTT. Its translation is CSARDKAGFNPPLHF.

V gene TRBV28 combines with J gene TRBJ2-7; 9 bases line up with TRBD2. Trimming took 5 bases from V and 7 from J; bases not matched to a gene: 15. Germline lookup yields CDR1 MDHEN and CDR2 SYDVKM. The CDR3 is 16 residues long. CDR3 amino acids: CASSIPGLASSSEQYF. The CDR3 nucleotides are TGTGCCAGCAGTATCCCGGGACTAGCCTCCTCCAGTGAGCAGTACTTC.

The sample holds many counts of this clonotype. The rearrangement links TRBV27 to TRBJ2-7; possible D gene TRBD1, 6 bases. The V gene lost 5 bases and the J gene lost 3 bases, with 11 bases spanning the gap. The CDR3 contains 13 residues. Germline V gene lookup returns CDR1 MNHEY and CDR2 SMNVEV (reference sequence). The CDR3 region is CASSEGVYYEQYF. CDR3 in DNA: TGTGCCAGCAGTGAGGGGGTTTACTACGAGCAGTACTTC.

The chain joins TRBV28 to TRBJ1-3; TRBD1 is a possible D gene (5 bases). Trimming took off 3 bases at V and 4 bases at J, with 13 bases between the two ends. Germline V gene lookup returns CDR1 MDHEN and CDR2 SYDVKM. The CDR3 is 15 amino acids. Here the CDR3 reads CASSFGALVGNTIYF. The DNA of the CDR3 is TGTGCCAGCAGTTTTGGGGCTTTGGTGGGAAACACCATATATTTT.

This clonotype was counted a few times. J is TRBJ2-1 and V is TRBV5-1; unclear D gene. The V and J ends lost 1 base and 10 bases respectively, with 9 bases between them. Germline CDR1 reads SGHRS; CDR2 reads YFSETQ. This CDR3 spans 12 amino acids. CDR3 protein: CASSLQEWEQFF. The CDR3, as DNA: TGCGCCAGCAGCTTGCAAGAATGGGAGCAGTTCTTC. Filled out from reference TRBV5-1 and TRBJ2-1, the complete variable domain reads KAGVTQTPRYLIKTRGQQVTLSCSPISGHRSVSWYQQTPGQGLQFLFEYFSETQRNKGNFPGRFSGRQFSNSRSEMNVSTLELGDSALYLCASSLQEWEQFFGPGTRLTVL.

This clonotype was seen repeatedly, ten times or more. The rearrangement uses TRBV2 and TRBJ1-2, with no clear D. Trimming took off 6 bases at V and 1 base at J, with 9 bases between the two ends. This CDR3 spans 13 amino acids. The germline CDR1 and CDR2 sequences are SNHLY and FYNNEI. CDR3 sequence reads: CASSGQLNYGYTF. The CDR3 bases are TGTGCCAGCAGCGGCCAGCTTAACTATGGCTACACCTTC.

The rearrangement links TRBV27 to TRBJ2-7, with 9 bases fitting TRBD1. CDR1 and CDR2 (germline): MNHEY, SMNVEV (reference sequence). The CDR3 contains 16 residues. The ends lost 1 base at V and 5 bases at J; junction bases unmatched: 9. The DNA for the CDR3 is TGTGCCAGCAGTTTATTACCGGGACAGGGTTCACACGAGCAGTACTTC. Protein sequence: CASSLLPGQGSHEQYF.

Many counts were recorded for this clonotype. CDR3 bases: TGTGCCAGCAGTTCCCAGGGGGATAATGAAAAACTGTTTTTT. Translating it yields CASSSQGDNEKLFF. This chain links TRBV6-1 with TRBJ1-4; 7 positions match TRBD1. Per germline, CDR1 MNHNS and CDR2 SASEGT. The CDR3 totals 14 residues. J was trimmed by 4 bases and V by 5 bases; bases with no gene match: 4.

This clonotype was observed many times. This chain uses TRBV28 with TRBJ2-1; D unclear. The CDR3 loop spans 12 amino acids. V was clipped by 2 bases and J by 13 bases, with 12 bases between them. Germline assignment: CDR1 MDHEN and CDR2 SYDVKM. In DNA, the CDR3 is TGTGCCAGCAGTTTAACGACCGAAACCCAGTTCTTC. This gives the protein CASSLTTETQFF.

This clonotype has a count of ten or more. The chain couples TRBV28 to TRBJ2-1; TRBD1 is a possible D gene (5 bases). With 1 base removed from V and 9 bases from J, the gap between germline ends came to 10 bases. This CDR3 has 13 residues. Germline lookup yields CDR1 MDHEN and CDR2 SYDVKM. For the CDR3, the DNA is TGTGCCAGCAGTTTATTCCTAGGGGTTGAGCAGTTCTTC. Its protein product is CASSLFLGVEQFF.

This clonotype came up many times. The V call is TRBV6-2 or TRBV6-3, the J call TRBJ2-1; TRBD2 might be the D (6 bases). The ends were cut back, 2 bases at V and 5 bases at J, with 10 bases in the middle. The CDR3 has 14 amino acids. The germline V gene encodes CDR1 MNHEY and CDR2 SVGEGT. Here the CDR3 DNA reads TGTGCCAGCAGTTACCGGGAGTTAAACAATGAGCAGTTCTTC. Translated: CASSYRELNNEQFF.

This clonotype was counted ten times or more. V usage is TRBV20-1 and J usage is TRBJ2-7; possible D gene TRBD2, 6 bases. Trimming removed 0 bases at V and 7 bases at J, with 19 bases between. Looked up from germline, CDR1 is DFQATT and CDR2 is SNEGSKA (reference sequence). There are 15 residues in the CDR3. The CDR3 DNA reads TGCAGTGCTAGAGATCACGGGAGAGGCTCCGGGGAGCAGTACTTC. Translating gives CSARDHGRGSGEQYF.

The table lists this clonotype with a few counts. This chain links TRBV6-1 with TRBJ2-6; 8 bases match TRBD1. CDR1 is MNHNS, CDR2 SASEGT, per germline. CDR3 length: 17 residues. V lost 6 bases, J lost 3 bases, and 10 bases stayed unmatched. DNA for the CDR3: TGTGCCAGCAGAAGTCCAGGGGGCACTCGTGGGGCCAACGTCCTGACTTTC. This sequence encodes CASRSPGGTRGANVLTF.

This clonotype was counted a few times. The genes are TRBV10-1 and TRBJ2-3; TRBD2 aligns across 8 bases. V lost 0 bases to trimming and J lost 5 bases; unmatched junction nucleotides: 13. The CDR3 runs to 18 residues. Germline CDR1 WNHNN, CDR2 SYGVQD (reference sequence). The CDR3 sequence is CASSESKKSGGLIDTQYF. For the CDR3, the DNA is TGCGCCAGCAGTGAGTCGAAGAAGAGCGGGGGTCTTATAGATACGCAGTATTTT.

This clonotype has ten or more counts. The rearrangement uses TRBV27 and TRBJ1-1; tentative D call: TRBD1 (5 bases). Germline CDR1 reads MNHEY; CDR2 reads SMNVEV (reference sequence). V gave up 6 bases and J gave up 0 bases, with 11 bases separating them. The CDR3 runs 14 residues. The CDR3 DNA reads as TGTGCCAGCAGGCCGGGACTGATGAACACTGAAGCTTTCTTT. Protein: CASRPGLMNTEAFF.

The chain employs TRBV24-1 and TRBJ2-2; D is ambiguous. Trimming left V 6 bases short and J 4 bases short, with 5 bases between. Looked up from germline, CDR1 is KGHDR and CDR2 is SFDVKD. The CDR3 is 12 residues long. CDR3 sequence (DNA): TGTGCCACCAGTTCTGGCACCGGGGAGCTGTTTTTT. As protein: CATSSGTGELFF.

The rearrangement uses TRBV15 and TRBJ1-1; possibly TRBD1 for D (5 bases). Germline V gives CDR1 LNHNV, CDR2 YYDKDF (reference sequence). V shed 0 bases and J shed 3 bases, with 8 bases lying between them. CDR3 length equals 14 residues. The CDR3 region is CATSRDRQYTEAFF. CDR3 in DNA: TGTGCCACCAGCAGAGATCGACAGTACACTGAAGCTTTCTTT.

Only a few counts were recorded for this clonotype. The J gene is TRBJ2-3, the V gene TRBV7-2; D is unresolved. The germline V gene encodes CDR1 SGHTA and CDR2 FQGNSA. The V gene lost 1 base and the J gene lost 4 bases, with 9 bases spanning the gap. CDR3 length: 14 amino acids. The CDR3 region has the DNA TGTGCCAGCAGCTTAGGAACAGAGGCAGATACGCAGTATTTT. Encoded protein: CASSLGTEADTQYF.

This clonotype turned up a few times. This CDR3 reads CASSQAWLAVDTQYF. CDR3 coding DNA: TGTGCCAGCAGCCAAGCTTGGCTAGCGGTAGATACGCAGTATTTT. J is TRBJ2-3 and V is TRBV4-2, with 7 nucleotides matching TRBD2. Germline trimming cut 1 base from V and 5 bases from J; bases unmatched to any gene: 6. CDR3 length: 15 amino acids. Germline V lookup: CDR1 LGHNA, CDR2 YNFKEQ.

This clonotype was counted many times. This sequence joins TRBV28 and TRBJ2-5; D is uncertain. V gave up 6 bases and J gave up 3 bases, with 17 bases separating them. Germline loops: CDR1 MDHEN, CDR2 SYDVKM. The CDR3 sequence is 15 residues long. This chain's CDR3 is CASSPLVLAKETQYF. In nucleotides, the CDR3 is TGTGCCAGCAGCCCATTAGTGTTGGCAAAAGAGACCCAGTACTTC.

This clonotype was detected many times. The chain links TRBV6-1 to TRBJ2-1; 9 bases line up with TRBD2. The CDR3 sequence is 15 residues long. V gave up 4 bases and J gave up 3 bases; unmatched junction bases: 4. Germline V CDR1 and CDR2: MNHNS, SASEGT. The CDR3 region is CASSGASGVYNEQFF. The CDR3, as DNA: TGTGCCAGCAGTGGAGCTAGCGGGGTCTACAATGAGCAGTTCTTC.